These 21 T cell receptor beta chains were all obtained from the same sample, sequenced in a study of glioma-infiltrating T cells after dendritic cell vaccination. This table comes from immunoSEQ multiplex PCR, and its TCRdb copy is limited to in-frame clones, with some not included. The sample lists roughly 41,000 clones, approximately 82% occurring once. The sequencing here drew on blood, taken before dendritic cell vaccination. The origin of the receptors is a human donor with glioblastoma.

The gene calls are TRBV9 and TRBJ1-2; 7 nucleotides line up with TRBD1. CDR3 length: 16 amino acids. V gave up 5 bases and J gave up 2 bases; unmatched junction bases: 12. Per germline, CDR1 SGDLS and CDR2 YYNGEE. CDR3 region: CASSRTGTALNYGYTF. The DNA of the CDR3 is TGTGCCAGCAGTCGAACCGGGACAGCCTTGAACTATGGCTACACCTTC.

The chain's CDR3 is CASSLLGGPSSGANVLTF. The CDR3 nucleotides are TGTGCCAGCAGTTTACTCGGGGGGCCAAGCTCTGGGGCCAACGTCCTGACTTTC. This sequence joins TRBV27 and TRBJ2-6; possible D gene TRBD2, 7 bases. Germline loops: CDR1 MNHEY, CDR2 SMNVEV (reference sequence). The length of the CDR3 is 18 residues. V lost 2 bases and J 0 bases, leaving 14 bases between the germline ends.

As DNA, the CDR3 is TGTGCCAGCAGCTCATCGCGGGCAACTAATGAAAAACTGTTTTTT. This encodes CASSSSRATNEKLFF. The chain carries TRBV7-8 and TRBJ1-4; D unresolved. Germline values: CDR1 SGHVS, CDR2 FQNEAQ. With 4 bases removed from V and 0 bases from J, the gap between germline ends came to 9 bases. The CDR3 contains 15 residues.

The V gene is TRBV4-2, the J gene TRBJ2-4, with D possibly being TRBD2 (5 bases). Germline V gene data show CDR1 as LGHNA and CDR2 as YNFKEQ. The germline V and J ends were trimmed by 4 bases and 6 bases, with 13 bases remaining between them. The CDR3 covers 14 residues. CDR3 DNA: TGTGCCAGCAGCCCAGAGGGCCAGTTAAACATTCAGTACTTC. Translated, it gives CASSPEGQLNIQYF.

The J gene is TRBJ2-7, the V gene TRBV9; tentatively, D is TRBD1 (5 bases). CDR3 length: 15 amino acids. The ends were cut back, 4 bases at V and 0 bases at J, with 14 bases in the middle. The V gene's germline CDR1 is SGDLS and CDR2 YYNGEE. CDR3 in DNA: TGTGCCAGCAGCCGGACACTTCTAAGCTCCTACGAGCAGTACTTC. It encodes CASSRTLLSSYEQYF.

The rearrangement joins TRBV5-8 to TRBJ2-6, with D unresolved. Trimming stripped 4 bases from V and 0 bases from J, with 5 bases between. Germline loops: CDR1 SGHTS, CDR2 YDEGEE. There are 14 residues in the CDR3. CDR3 sequence (DNA): TGTGCCAGCAGCCACGGCTCTGGGGCCAACGTCCTGACTTTC. This codes for CASSHGSGANVLTF.

Comment on this clone: The sample carries other DNA sequences with the same CDR3. The rearrangement uses TRBV7-2 and TRBJ1-6, with 7 nucleotides matching TRBD1. The V segment lost 5 bases and the J segment 6 bases; nucleotides outside the gene matches: 10. Germline CDR1 SGHTA, CDR2 FQGNSA. This CDR3 has 16 amino acids. CDR3 sequence reads: CASSPTTGTVNSPLHF. The CDR3 DNA reads TGTGCCAGCAGCCCAACCACCGGGACAGTTAATTCACCCCTCCACTTT. Filled out from reference TRBV7-2 and TRBJ1-6, the complete variable domain reads GAGVSQSPSNKVTEKGKDVELRCDPISGHTALYWYRQSLGQGLEFLIYFQGNSAPDKSGLPSDRFSAERTGGSVSTLTIQRTQQEDSAVYLCASSPTTGTVNSPLHFGNGTRLTVT.

The V gene is TRBV14, the J gene TRBJ1-1, with 9 bases matching TRBD1. The CDR3 loop spans 18 amino acids. Looked up from germline, CDR1 is SGHDN and CDR2 is FVKESK. V gave up 4 bases and J gave up 4 bases; unmatched junction bases: 16. The CDR3 sequence is CASSLRPGTGTRGTEAFF. CDR3 bases: TGTGCCAGCAGCCTCCGTCCCGGGACAGGGACTCGGGGCACTGAAGCTTTCTTT.

This chain links TRBV15 with TRBJ2-7; TRBD1 agrees at 9 bases. The J segment lost 3 bases and the V segment lost 4 bases, leaving 4 bases of the junction unmatched. Germline V gene data show CDR1 as LNHNV and CDR2 as YYDKDF (reference sequence). This CDR3 is built from 14 residues. CDR3 sequence reads: CATSTEGQGYEQYF. The CDR3 bases are TGTGCCACCAGCACCGAGGGACAGGGCTACGAGCAGTACTTC. Full variable domain (rest looked up from reference TRBV15 and TRBJ2-7): DAMVIQNPRYQVTQFGKPVTLSCSQTLNHNVMYWYQQKSSQAPKLLFHYYDKDFNNEADTPDNFQSRRPNTSFCFLDIRSPGLGDTAMYLCATSTEGQGYEQYFGPGTRLTVT.

The V and J genes are TRBV9 and TRBJ2-3; TRBD2 matches 9 bases. V lost 0 bases to trimming and J lost 2 bases; unmatched junction nucleotides: 10. Germline lookup yields CDR1 SGDLS and CDR2 YYNGEE. The CDR3 extends over 18 amino acids. The DNA for the CDR3 is TGTGCCAGCAGCGTAGGCCTGCGGGGGGGCCGAATCACAGATACGCAGTATTTT. Protein product: CASSVGLRGGRITDTQYF.

V usage is TRBV9 and J usage is TRBJ1-2; 9 bases fit TRBD1. J gave up 2 bases and V 2 bases, and 4 bases lay outside the gene matches. CDR1 is SGDLS and CDR2 is YYNGEE in the germline V gene. This CDR3 contains 15 residues. CDR3 region: CASSVRTGANYGYTF. The CDR3 nucleotides read TGTGCCAGCAGCGTCAGGACAGGGGCAAACTATGGCTACACCTTC.

The CDR3 loop reads CASSPPGGGSGNIQYF. The CDR3, as DNA: TGTGCCAGCAGCCCCCCGGGGGGGGGCTCGGGAAACATTCAGTACTTC. The V call is TRBV5-4, the J call TRBJ2-4; 8 bases map to TRBD2. The CDR3 length is 16 residues. Losses at the gene ends were 4 bases for V and 6 bases for J; bases not matched to a gene: 12. Germline V gives CDR1 SGHNT, CDR2 YYREEE (reference sequence).

This chain joins TRBV5-1 and TRBJ1-4, with a tentative D call TRBD1 (5 bases). Germline V gene lookup returns CDR1 SGHRS and CDR2 YFSETQ. V was clipped by 3 bases and J by 8 bases, with 14 bases between them. The CDR3 has 14 amino acids. CDR3 sequence: CASSSGGGDEKLFF. For the CDR3, the DNA is TGCGCCAGCAGCTCCGGTGGGGGGGACGAAAAACTGTTTTTT.

The chain carries TRBV27 and TRBJ2-7, with 7 bases identical to TRBD2. Germline trimming cut 4 bases from V and 3 bases from J; bases unmatched to any gene: 6. Germline loops: CDR1 MNHEY, CDR2 SMNVEV (reference sequence). This CDR3 has 14 amino acids. The chain's CDR3 is CASSYSGGGYEQYF. Written as DNA, the CDR3 is TGTGCCAGCAGTTACTCCGGCGGGGGCTACGAGCAGTACTTC.

This chain joins TRBV4-1 and TRBJ2-5, with 12 bases fitting TRBD1. From germline, CDR1 is MGHRA and CDR2 YSYEKL. The trim removed 1 base at V and 11 bases at J, leaving 11 bases unmatched. The CDR3 has 16 residues. CDR3 residues: CASSQGGWDRGQEQYF. The DNA for the CDR3 is TGCGCCAGCAGCCAAGGCGGCTGGGACAGGGGGCAGGAGCAGTACTTC.

The chain uses TRBV9 and TRBJ1-2, with D possibly being TRBD1 (5 bases). Germline CDR1 SGDLS, CDR2 YYNGEE. This CDR3 has 15 residues. Deletions cut 3 bases from V and 3 bases from J, with 15 bases between. The DNA of the CDR3 is TGTGCCAGCAGCGCTGGGGGAGGGGATCACTATGGCTACACCTTC. Its translation: CASSAGGGDHYGYTF.

The chain links TRBV4-1 to TRBJ1-2; TRBD1 matches at 8 bases. The CDR3 sequence is 15 residues long. Germline CDR1 reads MGHRA; CDR2 reads YSYEKL. Losses at the gene ends were 4 bases for V and 0 bases for J; bases not matched to a gene: 4. CDR3 loop: CASSPKTGANYGYTF. As DNA, the CDR3 is TGCGCCAGCAGCCCAAAGACAGGGGCTAACTATGGCTACACCTTC.

This chain uses TRBV7-9 with TRBJ2-3, with 9 positions matching TRBD2. Trimming took 6 bases from V and 3 from J; bases not matched to a gene: 1. The CDR3 spans 13 residues. CDR1 and CDR2 from the germline V gene are SEHNR and FQNEAQ (reference sequence). The CDR3 protein is CASRLAGTDTQYF. The CDR3 DNA reads TGTGCCAGCAGGCTAGCGGGGACAGATACGCAGTATTTT.

The sample holds a few counts of this clone. Other DNA sequences of this sample code for an identical CDR3. The genes are TRBV6-4 and TRBJ1-1; TRBD1 matches 10 bases. V shed 4 bases, J shed 4 bases, and the junction held 0 bases outside the gene matches. Germline assignment: CDR1 MRHNA and CDR2 SNTAGT. CDR3 size: 13 residues. The CDR3 coding sequence is TGTGCCAGCAGTGGGGACAGGGGCACTGAAGCTTTCTTT. Protein: CASSGDRGTEAFF.

The V and J genes are TRBV13 and TRBJ2-1; 11 nucleotides line up with TRBD2. The junction had 11 bases not matched to a gene; V was cut back by 5 bases and J by 8 bases. The CDR3 is 16 amino acids. The germline V gene encodes CDR1 PRHDT and CDR2 FYEKMQ (reference sequence). The CDR3 DNA sequence: TGTGCCAGCAGCCGCCCCACTAGCGGGGGCCGGTATGAGCAGTTCTTC. Amino acid sequence: CASSRPTSGGRYEQFF.

The V gene is TRBV11-2, the J gene TRBJ2-3; 10 nucleotides agree with TRBD2. After removal of 1 base from V and 2 bases from J, the junction contained 9 bases not matched to a gene. The CDR3 is 18 residues long. CDR1 and CDR2 (germline): SGHAT, FQNNGV. The CDR3 region is CASSLVPAGGRDTDTQYF. The CDR3 nucleotides are TGTGCCAGCAGCTTAGTTCCAGCGGGGGGGCGTGACACAGATACGCAGTATTTT.